This T cell receptor (beta chain) was recorded in a study of type 1 regulatory T cells. This clonotype was counted between two and nine times. The antigen is undetermined. Germline V gives CDR1 SGHNT, CDR2 YYREEE (reference sequence). The CDR3 totals 13 residues. The germline V and J ends were trimmed by 4 bases and 12 bases, with 17 bases remaining between them. TCRdb re-derived calls from the reads in MiXCR, one entry per CDR3 protein. The data show 11,000 to 15,000 distinct CDR3 sequences, with roughly 13% seen just once and 15% held by the top ten. Material for sequencing was cultured T cells, either the whole culture or a sorted T cell fraction (not recorded which). The rearrangement links TRBV5-4 to TRBJ2-1; a possible D gene is TRBD2 (6 bases). The source is a human donor in good health. The CDR3 DNA reads TGTGCCAGCAGCCCGAGTGGCCGGGAGATGCAGTTCTTC. The encoded protein is CASSPSGREMQFF.